Following are 5 T cell receptor beta chains from one sample sequenced in a study of T cell responses to AZD1222 COVID-19 vaccine. Produced via immunoSEQ multiplex PCR; TCRdb's table is partial and in-frame only. The table has approximately 120,000 clones, approximately 85% seen once; the top ten hold 3.5% to 5%. This specimen consisted of peripheral blood, obtained 28 days after the second AZD1222 dose. These receptor sequences come from an adult who received the AZD1222 COVID-19 vaccine.

This clone has only a few counts. The chain has TRBV3-1 (or the pseudogene TRBV3-2) and TRBJ1-1, with unresolved D. V lost 5 bases and J lost 5, with 9 bases in between. This CDR3 region has 12 residues. The germline V gene has CDR1 LGHDT and CDR2 YNNKEL (reference sequence). The CDR3 DNA is TGTGCCAGCAGCTCCATCGATACTGAAGCTTTCTTT. This translates into CASSSIDTEAFF.

The gene calls are TRBV18 and TRBJ1-2; no definite D call. CDR3 length: 15 amino acids. Germline CDR1 KGHSH, CDR2 LQKENI. V shed 4 bases and J shed 0 bases, with 12 bases lying between them. The CDR3 is CASSQGSTSNYGYTF. CDR3 sequence (DNA): TGTGCCAGCTCACAGGGTTCCACATCTAACTATGGCTACACCTTC.

The chain recombines TRBV7-6 with TRBJ2-1, with 10 bases fitting TRBD1. The germline V gene has CDR1 SGHVS and CDR2 FNYEAQ. The CDR3 is 17 residues long. V shed 0 bases and J 8 bases; nucleotides not matched to a gene: 10. The CDR3 region has the DNA TGTGCCAGCAGCTTAGCAGAAAAGAGACAGGGGGCTCATGAGCAGTTCTTC. It codes for CASSLAEKRQGAHEQFF.

The V gene is TRBV5-1, the J gene TRBJ1-1; 12 nucleotides align to TRBD1. CDR3 length: 17 residues. From germline, CDR1 is SGHRS and CDR2 YFSETQ. J gave up 1 base and V 5 bases, and 9 bases lay outside the gene matches. This chain's CDR3 is CASSPGQGAIRNTEAFF. The CDR3 DNA follows: TGCGCCAGCAGTCCGGGACAGGGGGCGATTCGGAACACTGAAGCTTTCTTT. Full variable domain (outside the CDR3, taken from reference TRBV5-1 and TRBJ1-1): KAGVTQTPRYLIKTRGQQVTLSCSPISGHRSVSWYQQTPGQGLQFLFEYFSETQRNKGNFPGRFSGRQFSNSRSEMNVSTLELGDSALYLCASSPGQGAIRNTEAFFGQGTRLTVV.

The V gene is TRBV9, the J gene TRBJ1-2; D might be TRBD1 (5 bases). The germline V and J ends were trimmed by 0 bases and 2 bases, with 32 bases remaining between them. CDR3 length: 22 residues. CDR1 and CDR2 (germline): SGDLS, YYNGEE. The CDR3 region is CASSVGLIRDPTSWLENYGYTF. The CDR3 nucleotides are TGTGCCAGCAGCGTAGGACTGATTCGGGACCCCACTAGTTGGCTCGAAAACTATGGCTACACCTTC.